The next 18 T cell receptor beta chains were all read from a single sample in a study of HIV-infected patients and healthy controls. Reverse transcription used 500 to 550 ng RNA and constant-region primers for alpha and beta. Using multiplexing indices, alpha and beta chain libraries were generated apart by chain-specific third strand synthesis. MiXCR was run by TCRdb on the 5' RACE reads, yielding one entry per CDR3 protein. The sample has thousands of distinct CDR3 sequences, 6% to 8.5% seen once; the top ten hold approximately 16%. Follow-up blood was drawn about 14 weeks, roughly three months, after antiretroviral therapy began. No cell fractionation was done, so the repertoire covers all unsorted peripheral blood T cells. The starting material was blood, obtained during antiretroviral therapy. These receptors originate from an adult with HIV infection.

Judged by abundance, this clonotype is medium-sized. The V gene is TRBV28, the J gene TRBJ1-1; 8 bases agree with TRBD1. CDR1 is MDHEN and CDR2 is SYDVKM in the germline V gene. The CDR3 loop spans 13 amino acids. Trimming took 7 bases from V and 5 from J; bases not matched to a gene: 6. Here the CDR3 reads CASIVRGRTEAFF. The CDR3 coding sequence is TGTGCCAGCATTGTCAGGGGGCGAACTGAAGCTTTCTTT.

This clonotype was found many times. The CDR3 region has the DNA TGTGCCAGCAGCCCCGGAGGGGGCCTCAATGAGCAGTTCTTC. This translates into CASSPGGGLNEQFF. The J gene is TRBJ2-1, the V gene TRBV27; possible D gene TRBD1, 7 bases. The CDR3 sequence is 14 residues long. With 6 bases removed from V and 6 bases from J, the gap between germline ends came to 15 bases. In germline, CDR1 is MNHEY, CDR2 SMNVEV (reference sequence).

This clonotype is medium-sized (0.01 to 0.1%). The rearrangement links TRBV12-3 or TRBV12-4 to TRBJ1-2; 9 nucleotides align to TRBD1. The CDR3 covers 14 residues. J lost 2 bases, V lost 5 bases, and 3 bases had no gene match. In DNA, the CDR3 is TGTGCCAGCAGTGGGGGGACAGGGAACTATGGCTACACCTTC. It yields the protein CASSGGTGNYGYTF.

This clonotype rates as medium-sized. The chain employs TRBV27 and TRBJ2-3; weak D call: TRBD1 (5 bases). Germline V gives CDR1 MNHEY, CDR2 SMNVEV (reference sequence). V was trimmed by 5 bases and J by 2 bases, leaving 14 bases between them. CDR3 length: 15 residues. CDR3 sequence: CASSLGASFTDTQYF. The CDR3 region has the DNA TGTGCCAGCAGTCTAGGGGCCTCATTCACAGATACGCAGTATTTT.

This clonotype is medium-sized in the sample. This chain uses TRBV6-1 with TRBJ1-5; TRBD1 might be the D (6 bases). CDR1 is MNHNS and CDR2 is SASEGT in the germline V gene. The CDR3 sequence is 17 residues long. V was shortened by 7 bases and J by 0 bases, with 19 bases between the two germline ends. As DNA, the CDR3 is TGTGCCAGCATAGGCCAGGGGCGCCGGGCTAGCAATCAGCCCCAGCATTTT. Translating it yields CASIGQGRRASNQPQHF.

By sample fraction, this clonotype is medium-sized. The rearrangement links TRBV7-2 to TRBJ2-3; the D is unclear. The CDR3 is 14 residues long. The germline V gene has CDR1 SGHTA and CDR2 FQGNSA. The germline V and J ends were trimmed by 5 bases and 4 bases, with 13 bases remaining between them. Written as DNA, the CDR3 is TGTGCCAGCAGCCAAAGTTCAGGAGCAGATACGCAGTATTTT. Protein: CASSQSSGADTQYF.

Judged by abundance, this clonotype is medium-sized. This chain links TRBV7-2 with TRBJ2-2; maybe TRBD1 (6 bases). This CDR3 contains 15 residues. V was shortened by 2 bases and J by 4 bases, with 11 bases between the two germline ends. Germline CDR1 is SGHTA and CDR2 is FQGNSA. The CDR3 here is CASSLSQGSTGELFF. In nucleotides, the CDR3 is TGTGCCAGCAGCTTATCCCAGGGGAGCACCGGGGAGCTGTTTTTT.

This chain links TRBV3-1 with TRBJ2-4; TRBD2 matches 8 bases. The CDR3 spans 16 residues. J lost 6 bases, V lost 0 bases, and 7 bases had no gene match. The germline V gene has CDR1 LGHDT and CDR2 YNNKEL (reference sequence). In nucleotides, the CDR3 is TGTGCCAGCAGCCAAGACACTAGCGGATTGCCAAACATTCAGTACTTC. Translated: CASSQDTSGLPNIQYF.

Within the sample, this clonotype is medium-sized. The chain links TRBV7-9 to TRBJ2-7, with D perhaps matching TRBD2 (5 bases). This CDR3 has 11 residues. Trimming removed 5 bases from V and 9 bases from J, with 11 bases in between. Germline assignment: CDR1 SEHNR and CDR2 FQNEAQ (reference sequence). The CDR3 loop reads CASSIEGAQYF. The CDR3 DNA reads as TGTGCCAGCAGCATCGAGGGTGCGCAGTACTTC.

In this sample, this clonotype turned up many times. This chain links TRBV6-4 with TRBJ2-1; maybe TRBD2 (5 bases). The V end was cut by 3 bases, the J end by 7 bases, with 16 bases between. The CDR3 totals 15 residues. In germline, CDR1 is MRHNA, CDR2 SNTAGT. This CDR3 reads CASSETPGLGNEQFF. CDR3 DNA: TGTGCCAGCAGTGAAACCCCCGGACTGGGAAATGAGCAGTTCTTC.

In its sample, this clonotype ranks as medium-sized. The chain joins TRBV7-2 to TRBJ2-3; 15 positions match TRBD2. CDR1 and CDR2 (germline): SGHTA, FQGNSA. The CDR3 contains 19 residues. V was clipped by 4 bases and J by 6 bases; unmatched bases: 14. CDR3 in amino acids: CASSYPRGGLAGGWDTQYF. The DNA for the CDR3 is TGTGCCAGCAGCTACCCAAGGGGGGGACTAGCGGGGGGATGGGATACGCAGTATTTT. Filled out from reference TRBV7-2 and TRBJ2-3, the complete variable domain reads GAGVSQSPSNKVTEKGKDVELRCDPISGHTALYWYRQSLGQGLEFLIYFQGNSAPDKSGLPSDRFSAERTGGSVSTLTIQRTQQEDSAVYLCASSYPRGGLAGGWDTQYFGPGTRLTVL.

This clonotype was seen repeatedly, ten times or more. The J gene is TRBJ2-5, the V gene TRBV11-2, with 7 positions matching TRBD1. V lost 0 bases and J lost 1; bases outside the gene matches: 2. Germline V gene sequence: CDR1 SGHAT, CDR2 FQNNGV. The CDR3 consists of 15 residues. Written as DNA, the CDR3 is TGTGCCAGCAGCTTAGAAGGGACAGCCCAAGAGACCCAGTACTTC. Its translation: CASSLEGTAQETQYF.

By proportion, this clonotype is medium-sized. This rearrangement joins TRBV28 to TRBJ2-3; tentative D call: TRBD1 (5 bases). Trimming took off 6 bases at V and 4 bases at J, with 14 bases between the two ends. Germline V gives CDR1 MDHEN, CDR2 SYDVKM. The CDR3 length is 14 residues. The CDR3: CASSTLQGPDTQYF. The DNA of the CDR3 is TGTGCCAGCAGCACTCTGCAGGGTCCAGATACGCAGTATTTT.

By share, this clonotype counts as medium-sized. The CDR3 region is CASSVEPGVETQYF. The CDR3 DNA sequence: TGTGCCAGCAGCGTAGAGCCAGGGGTAGAGACCCAGTACTTC. This chain links TRBV9 with TRBJ2-5, with TRBD1 as a possible D gene (6 bases). V lost 0 bases and J 4 bases, leaving 10 bases between the germline ends. The germline gives CDR1 SGDLS, CDR2 YYNGEE. The CDR3 totals 14 residues.

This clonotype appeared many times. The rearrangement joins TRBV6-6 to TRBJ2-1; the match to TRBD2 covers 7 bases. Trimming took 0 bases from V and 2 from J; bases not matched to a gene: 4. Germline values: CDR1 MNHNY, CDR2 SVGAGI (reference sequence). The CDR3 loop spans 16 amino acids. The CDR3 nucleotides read TGTGCCAGCAGTTACTCCAGCGGGGACCCCTACAATGAGCAGTTCTTC. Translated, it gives CASSYSSGDPYNEQFF.

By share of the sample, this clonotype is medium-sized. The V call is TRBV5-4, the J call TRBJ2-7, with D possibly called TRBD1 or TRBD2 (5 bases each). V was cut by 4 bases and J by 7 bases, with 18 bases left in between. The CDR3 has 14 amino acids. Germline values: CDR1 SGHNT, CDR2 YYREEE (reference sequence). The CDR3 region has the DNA TGTGCCAGCAGCGCCCGGGACGGAACAGAGGAGCAGTACTTC. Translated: CASSARDGTEEQYF.

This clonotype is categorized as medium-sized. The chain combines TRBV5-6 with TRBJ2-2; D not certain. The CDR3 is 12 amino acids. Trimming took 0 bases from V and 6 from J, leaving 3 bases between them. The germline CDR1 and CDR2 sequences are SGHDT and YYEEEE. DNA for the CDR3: TGTGCCAGCAGCTTGGGAGCCGGGGAGCTGTTTTTT. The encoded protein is CASSLGAGELFF. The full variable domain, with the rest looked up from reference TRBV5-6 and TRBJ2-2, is DAGVTQSPTHLIKTRGQQVTLRCSPKSGHDTVSWYQQALGQGPQFIFQYYEEEERQRGNFPDRFSGHQFPNYSSELNVNALLLGDSALYLCASSLGAGELFFGEGSRLTVL.

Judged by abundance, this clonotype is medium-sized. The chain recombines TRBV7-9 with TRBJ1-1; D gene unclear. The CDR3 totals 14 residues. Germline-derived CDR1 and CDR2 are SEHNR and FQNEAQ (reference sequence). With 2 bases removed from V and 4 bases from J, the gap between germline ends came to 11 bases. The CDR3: CASSLLVSGTEAFF. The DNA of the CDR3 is TGTGCCAGCAGCTTATTGGTCTCGGGCACTGAAGCTTTCTTT.